The clone carrying this TCR beta chain was seen at least ten times. What it binds is not known. This CDR3 spans 10 amino acids. The V segment lost 6 bases and the J segment 4 bases; nucleotides outside the gene matches: 0. In germline, CDR1 is DFQATT, CDR2 SNEGSKA (reference sequence). Specified time point: newly diagnosed GD, antithyroid drugs for less than 3 months. PBMC-derived RNA was used for the TCR library. The data were taken from a study of regulatory T cells in long-lasting Graves disease. Study-wide points: Persistent disease preferred TRBV28, TRBJ1-2 and TRBJ2-5. Shared public clonotypes totalled some 2,500 in persistent patients, compared with roughly 970 in new patients.

Assembly of TCR beta libraries relied on iRepertoire HTBI primers together with Arm-PCR of CDR3 regions. MiXCR, run by TCRdb on the multiplex PCR reads, gives a single entry per CDR3 protein. Altogether 200,000 to 250,000 distinct CDR3 sequences are present, around 20% being singletons, with the ten largest covering 11% to 15%. The material sequenced was peripheral blood mononuclear cells (PBMCs), taken at new diagnosis, from a patient treated with antithyroid drugs. The receptor was derived from a female donor with Graves disease. The rearrangement links TRBV20-1 to TRBJ2-7; 7 bases line up with TRBD1. The CDR3 spells CSAGQYEQYF. The CDR3 region has the DNA TGCAGTGCGGGACAGTACGAGCAGTACTTC.